This T cell receptor beta chain emerged from a study of human T cells and chemical hapten exposure. In the study overall: Throughout the approximately 25-week study, diphenylcyclopropenone was applied weekly to the patients' scalps. General study results and limits: Large CDR3 similarity clusters arose significantly more often from expanded TCRs than from controls.

Time point given: patch test 1, 2 weeks after DPC sensitization. Treatment: therapeutic diphenylcyclopropenone sensitization with weekly scalp DPC. Drawing of blood took place ahead of applying each patch test. The CDR3 has 14 amino acids. The V end was cut by 0 bases, the J end by 4 bases, with 7 bases between. CDR1 is SEHNR, CDR2 FQNEAQ, per germline (reference sequence). Per the original methods: Sample TCR totals centred on a median of around 92,000, ranging about 20,000 to 700,000. TCRdb independently ran MiXCR on the RACE reads; one entry per CDR3 protein. It is TCRdb's table, rather than the study itself, that gives the V and J calls and clone size. The sample includes 150,000 or so distinct CDR3 sequences, about 14% of them seen just once. A remark on this clonotype: The target antigen is unknown.

This rearrangement joins TRBV7-9 to TRBJ2-1, with D hard to call. This TCR was sampled from a woman in her twenties or thirties with alopecia areata. Some clones in this sample may be carry-over from other donors' samples. The source material was whole blood, sampled in connection with sensitization to the hapten diphenylcyclopropenone (DPC). For the CDR3, the DNA is TGTGCCAGCAGCTTAGCCCTCAGGTACAATGAGCAGTTCTTC. Protein sequence: CASSLALRYNEQFF.